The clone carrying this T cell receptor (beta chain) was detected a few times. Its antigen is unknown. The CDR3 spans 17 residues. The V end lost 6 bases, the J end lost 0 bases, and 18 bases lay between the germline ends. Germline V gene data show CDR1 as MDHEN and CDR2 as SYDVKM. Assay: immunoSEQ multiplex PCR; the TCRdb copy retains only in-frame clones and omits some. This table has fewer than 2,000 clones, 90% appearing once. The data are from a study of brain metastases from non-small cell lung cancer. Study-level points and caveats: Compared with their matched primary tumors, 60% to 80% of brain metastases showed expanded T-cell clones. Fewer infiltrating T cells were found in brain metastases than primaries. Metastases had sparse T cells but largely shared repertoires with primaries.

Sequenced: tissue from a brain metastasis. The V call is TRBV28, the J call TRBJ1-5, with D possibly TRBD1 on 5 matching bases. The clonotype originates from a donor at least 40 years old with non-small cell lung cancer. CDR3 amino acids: CASRTPQDTYSNQPQHF. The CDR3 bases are TGTGCCAGCAGAACCCCGCAGGACACCTATAGCAATCAGCCCCAGCATTTT.